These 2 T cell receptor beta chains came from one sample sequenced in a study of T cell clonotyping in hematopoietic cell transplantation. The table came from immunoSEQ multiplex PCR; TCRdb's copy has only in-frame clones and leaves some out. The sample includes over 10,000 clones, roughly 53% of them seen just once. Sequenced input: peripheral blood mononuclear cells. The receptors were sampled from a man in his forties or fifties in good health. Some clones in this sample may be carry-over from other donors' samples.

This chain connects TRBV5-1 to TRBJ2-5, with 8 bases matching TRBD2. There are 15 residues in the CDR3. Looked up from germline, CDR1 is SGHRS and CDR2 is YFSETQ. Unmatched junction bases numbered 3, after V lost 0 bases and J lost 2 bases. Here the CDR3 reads CASSLEAGEQETQYF. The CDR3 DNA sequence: TGCGCCAGCAGCTTGGAAGCGGGGGAACAAGAGACCCAGTACTTC.

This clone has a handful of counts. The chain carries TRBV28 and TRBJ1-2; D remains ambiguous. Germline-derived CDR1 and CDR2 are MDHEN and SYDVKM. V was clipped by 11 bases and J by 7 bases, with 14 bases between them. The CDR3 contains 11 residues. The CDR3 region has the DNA TGTGCCGCCAACAGTCTTCTTGGCTACACCTTC. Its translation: CAANSLLGYTF.